The 17 T cell receptor beta chains reported below all come from one sample, sequenced in a study of lymphopenia after photon versus proton radiotherapy. TCRdb keeps only in-frame clones here, not all; method: immunoSEQ multiplex PCR. The table shows around 29,000 clones, with approximately 87% occurring only once. Source: peripheral blood, taken from a patient treated with proton-based radiotherapy. The receptors originated from a woman between 70 and 85 years old with pancreatic cancer.

This chain connects TRBV2 to TRBJ1-1; possibly TRBD1 for D (6 bases). From germline, CDR1 is SNHLY and CDR2 FYNNEI. The CDR3 length is 17 residues. V was trimmed by 7 bases and J by 10 bases, leaving 31 bases between them. The DNA for the CDR3 is TGTGCCAGCATTCCTAGGGGGGGAAGTCCCGAACCCAGACGAGCTTTCTTT. It specifies CASIPRGGSPEPRRAFF.

This clone has just a few counts. The chain employs TRBV29-1 and TRBJ1-2; TRBD1 matches 7 bases. Unmatched junction bases numbered 15, after V lost 6 bases and J lost 5 bases. The CDR3 is 15 residues long. Germline CDR1 SQVTM, CDR2 ANQGSEA. The CDR3: CSVTGAQGLGYGYTF. Written as DNA, the CDR3 is TGCAGCGTGACCGGGGCACAGGGGCTGGGGTATGGCTACACCTTC.

The rearrangement links TRBV5-4 to TRBJ2-1; 9 positions match TRBD2. J was trimmed by 5 bases and V by 3 bases; bases with no gene match: 9. The CDR3 runs 16 residues. In germline, CDR1 is SGHNT, CDR2 YYREEE (reference sequence). Here the CDR3 DNA reads TGTGCCAGCAGCTCGTCCGGGACTAGCTTCAACAATGAGCAGTTCTTC. Translated, it gives CASSSSGTSFNNEQFF.

The CDR3, as DNA: TGTGCCAGCAGCGCCGCTCTAGCGGCAAGCACAGATACGCAGTATTTT. It translates to CASSAALAASTDTQYF. The genes are TRBV9 and TRBJ2-3; TRBD2 matches 7 bases. The CDR3 has 16 residues. CDR1 is SGDLS, CDR2 YYNGEE, per germline. With 3 bases clipped from V and 0 bases from J, the junction kept 7 bases outside the gene matches.

The gene calls are TRBV28 and TRBJ1-2, with a tentative D call TRBD1 (6 bases). With 8 bases removed from V and 5 bases from J, the gap between germline ends came to 15 bases. The CDR3 length is 13 residues. Germline loops: CDR1 MDHEN, CDR2 SYDVKM. The CDR3 coding sequence is TGTGCCAGCGTTGGACAGAACATTTATGGCTACACCTTC. This sequence encodes CASVGQNIYGYTF.

There are a few counts of this clone. In DNA, the CDR3 is TGTGCCAGCAGAAAGACGGTCACCGGGGAGCTGTTTTTT. Protein: CASRKTVTGELFF. The rearrangement joins TRBV2 to TRBJ2-2; D gene unclear. CDR3 length: 13 residues. The V and J ends lost 6 bases and 4 bases respectively, with 9 bases between them. The V gene's germline CDR1 is SNHLY and CDR2 FYNNEI.

The J gene is TRBJ1-4, the V gene TRBV11-2; D uncertain. Trimming shortened V by 0 bases and J by 4 bases, and 6 bases separated the two germline ends. Germline V CDR1 and CDR2: SGHAT, FQNNGV. This CDR3 has 14 residues. The CDR3 nucleotides read TGTGCCAGCAGCTTAGAAGGACGTAATGAAAAACTGTTTTTT. This encodes CASSLEGRNEKLFF.

This chain joins TRBV4-3 and TRBJ2-3; the D gene is possibly TRBD2 (6 bases). The CDR3 runs 15 residues. From germline, CDR1 is LGHNA and CDR2 YSLEER. V lost 6 bases and J lost 0, with 13 bases in between. The CDR3 protein is CASSKGGISTDTQYF. The CDR3 DNA is TGCGCCAGCAGTAAAGGCGGGATAAGCACAGATACGCAGTATTTT.

V is TRBV29-1 and J is TRBJ1-3, with D uncertain. The V and J ends lost 5 bases and 0 bases respectively, with 8 bases between them. Germline CDR1 SQVTM, CDR2 ANQGSEA. The CDR3 contains 13 residues. Written as DNA, the CDR3 is TGCAGCGTTTCGCCTCTCTCTGGAAACACCATATATTTT. This encodes CSVSPLSGNTIYF.

This clone is a singleton in its sample. This chain links TRBV28 with TRBJ1-1; D is uncertain. The CDR3 covers 12 residues. Germline assignment: CDR1 MDHEN and CDR2 SYDVKM. The ends were cut back, 4 bases at V and 4 bases at J, with 7 bases in the middle. The CDR3 region has the DNA TGTGCCAGCAGTTCATTGAGCACTGAAGCTTTCTTT. Residues: CASSSLSTEAFF.

The chain is built from TRBV19 and TRBJ2-2; D is unresolved. Trimming stripped 10 bases from V and 6 bases from J, with 9 bases between. The CDR3 sequence is 11 residues long. Germline V lookup: CDR1 LNHDA, CDR2 SQIVND (reference sequence). CDR3 coding DNA: TGTGCCACCGTGGGGTCCGGGGAGCTGTTTTTT. It encodes CATVGSGELFF.

The chain uses TRBV19 and TRBJ2-2; weak D call: TRBD1 (6 bases). Per germline, CDR1 LNHDA and CDR2 SQIVND (reference sequence). V lost 3 bases, J lost 7 bases, and 12 bases lay in between. This CDR3 region has 14 residues. The CDR3 nucleotides are TGTGCCAGTAGTATCAGGGGAGTGAACGGGGAGCTGTTTTTT. This translates into CASSIRGVNGELFF.

CDR3 DNA sequence: TGTGCCAGCAGCTTGGTACAGCTCGAAATTGGCTACACCTTC. This codes for CASSLVQLEIGYTF. V usage is TRBV5-4 and J usage is TRBJ1-2; D unresolved. Germline V lookup: CDR1 SGHNT, CDR2 YYREEE (reference sequence). V dropped 0 bases and J dropped 7 bases, with 13 bases sitting between them. This CDR3 spans 14 amino acids.

V and J are TRBV21-1 and TRBJ2-7; the table gives TRBD1 as D, unverified against the DNA. TRBV21-1 is classified as a pseudogene. This CDR3 spans 17 amino acids. CDR3 bases: TGTGCCAGCAGCAAAGCGCTTTCGGGGACAGGATACTACGAGCAGTACTTC. It encodes CASSKALSGTGYYEQYF.

The chain joins TRBV30 to TRBJ2-7; the D call may be TRBD1 or TRBD2 (5 bases each). CDR3 length equals 14 residues. The V end was cut by 0 bases, the J end by 0 bases, with 9 bases between. CDR1 is GTSNPN and CDR2 is SVGIG in the germline V gene (reference sequence). CDR3: CAWSVWGNSYEQYF. As DNA, the CDR3 is TGTGCCTGGAGTGTGTGGGGGAACTCCTACGAGCAGTACTTC.

In this sample, this clone turned up a few times. V is TRBV28 and J is TRBJ2-5; D not resolved. This CDR3 is 10 amino acids long. The germline gives CDR1 MDHEN, CDR2 SYDVKM. The germline V and J ends were trimmed by 8 bases and 2 bases, with 3 bases remaining between them. CDR3 DNA: TGTGCCAGCGGTCAAGAGACCCAGTACTTC. It is translated as CASGQETQYF.

V and J are TRBV9 and TRBJ2-5; 7 nucleotides match TRBD2. The CDR3 spans 16 residues. Losses at the gene ends were 0 bases for V and 4 bases for J; bases not matched to a gene: 9. The germline V gene has CDR1 SGDLS and CDR2 YYNGEE. CDR3 in amino acids: CASSVAGGGHGETQYF. DNA for the CDR3: TGTGCCAGCAGCGTAGCGGGAGGCGGGCACGGAGAGACCCAGTACTTC.